The clone carrying this TCR beta chain appeared once. What it recognizes is unknown. The data derive from a study of graft-versus-host responses after intestinal transplantation. Libraries were prepared by immunoSEQ multiplex PCR; TCRdb keeps only in-frame clonotypes and omits some of them. The sample includes over 90,000 clones, approximately 93% seen only once; the top ten take approximately 1.2%. Sequenced here: unstimulated CD8+ T cells sorted from spleen or lymph node cells, sampled before intestinal transplant. The sequence was collected from a human donor who received an intestinal transplant.

The CDR3 DNA reads as TGTGCCAGCAGCTTAGTTGGGGGGGTTGGCACAGATACGCAGTATTTT. Translation gives CASSLVGGVGTDTQYF. This rearrangement joins TRBV7-9 to TRBJ2-3, with 7 bases matching TRBD2. V shed 1 base, J shed 1 base, and the junction held 5 bases outside the gene matches. CDR1 SEHNR and CDR2 FQNEAQ come from the germline V gene (reference sequence). This CDR3 has 16 amino acids.